This entry describes one TCR beta chain. Its recognized antigen is unknown. Qualities for individual bases were not recorded, and no much larger clone is one base off. Library preparation was by the immunoSEQ multiplex PCR assay. Drawn from immuneACCESS, this table holds only the in-frame rearrangements with V and J called that TCRdb kept. Clones are partly lost; checked studies trace under half to an unresolved V gene and leave the rest unexplained. The sample table lists about 88,000 clones, around 90% of them with a count of one. The top ten clones comprise 0.2% to 0.3% of the sample. This specimen comes from a study of technical replicates of blood from a handful of donors (dated by TCRdb to the late 2010s). Reading the germline V gene gives CDR1 KGHSH and CDR2 LQKENI. V is pared back by 2 bases and J by 6 bases, with 14 bases lying between the germline termini. From the cysteine up to the phenylalanine, the CDR3 has a length of 15 residues. The DNA shown is the 45-base CDR3, in frame from base 1.

The sequence joins TRBV18 to TRBJ1-5; 6 matching bases give a weak D call of TRBD1. Sequencing was done on a sample of T cells isolated from PBMCs. This clonotype was obtained from a human donor in good health. CDR3 protein: CASSPNRAEGQPQHF. The sequenced DNA: TGTGCCAGCTCACCAAACAGGGCAGAAGGTCAGCCCCAGCATTTT.